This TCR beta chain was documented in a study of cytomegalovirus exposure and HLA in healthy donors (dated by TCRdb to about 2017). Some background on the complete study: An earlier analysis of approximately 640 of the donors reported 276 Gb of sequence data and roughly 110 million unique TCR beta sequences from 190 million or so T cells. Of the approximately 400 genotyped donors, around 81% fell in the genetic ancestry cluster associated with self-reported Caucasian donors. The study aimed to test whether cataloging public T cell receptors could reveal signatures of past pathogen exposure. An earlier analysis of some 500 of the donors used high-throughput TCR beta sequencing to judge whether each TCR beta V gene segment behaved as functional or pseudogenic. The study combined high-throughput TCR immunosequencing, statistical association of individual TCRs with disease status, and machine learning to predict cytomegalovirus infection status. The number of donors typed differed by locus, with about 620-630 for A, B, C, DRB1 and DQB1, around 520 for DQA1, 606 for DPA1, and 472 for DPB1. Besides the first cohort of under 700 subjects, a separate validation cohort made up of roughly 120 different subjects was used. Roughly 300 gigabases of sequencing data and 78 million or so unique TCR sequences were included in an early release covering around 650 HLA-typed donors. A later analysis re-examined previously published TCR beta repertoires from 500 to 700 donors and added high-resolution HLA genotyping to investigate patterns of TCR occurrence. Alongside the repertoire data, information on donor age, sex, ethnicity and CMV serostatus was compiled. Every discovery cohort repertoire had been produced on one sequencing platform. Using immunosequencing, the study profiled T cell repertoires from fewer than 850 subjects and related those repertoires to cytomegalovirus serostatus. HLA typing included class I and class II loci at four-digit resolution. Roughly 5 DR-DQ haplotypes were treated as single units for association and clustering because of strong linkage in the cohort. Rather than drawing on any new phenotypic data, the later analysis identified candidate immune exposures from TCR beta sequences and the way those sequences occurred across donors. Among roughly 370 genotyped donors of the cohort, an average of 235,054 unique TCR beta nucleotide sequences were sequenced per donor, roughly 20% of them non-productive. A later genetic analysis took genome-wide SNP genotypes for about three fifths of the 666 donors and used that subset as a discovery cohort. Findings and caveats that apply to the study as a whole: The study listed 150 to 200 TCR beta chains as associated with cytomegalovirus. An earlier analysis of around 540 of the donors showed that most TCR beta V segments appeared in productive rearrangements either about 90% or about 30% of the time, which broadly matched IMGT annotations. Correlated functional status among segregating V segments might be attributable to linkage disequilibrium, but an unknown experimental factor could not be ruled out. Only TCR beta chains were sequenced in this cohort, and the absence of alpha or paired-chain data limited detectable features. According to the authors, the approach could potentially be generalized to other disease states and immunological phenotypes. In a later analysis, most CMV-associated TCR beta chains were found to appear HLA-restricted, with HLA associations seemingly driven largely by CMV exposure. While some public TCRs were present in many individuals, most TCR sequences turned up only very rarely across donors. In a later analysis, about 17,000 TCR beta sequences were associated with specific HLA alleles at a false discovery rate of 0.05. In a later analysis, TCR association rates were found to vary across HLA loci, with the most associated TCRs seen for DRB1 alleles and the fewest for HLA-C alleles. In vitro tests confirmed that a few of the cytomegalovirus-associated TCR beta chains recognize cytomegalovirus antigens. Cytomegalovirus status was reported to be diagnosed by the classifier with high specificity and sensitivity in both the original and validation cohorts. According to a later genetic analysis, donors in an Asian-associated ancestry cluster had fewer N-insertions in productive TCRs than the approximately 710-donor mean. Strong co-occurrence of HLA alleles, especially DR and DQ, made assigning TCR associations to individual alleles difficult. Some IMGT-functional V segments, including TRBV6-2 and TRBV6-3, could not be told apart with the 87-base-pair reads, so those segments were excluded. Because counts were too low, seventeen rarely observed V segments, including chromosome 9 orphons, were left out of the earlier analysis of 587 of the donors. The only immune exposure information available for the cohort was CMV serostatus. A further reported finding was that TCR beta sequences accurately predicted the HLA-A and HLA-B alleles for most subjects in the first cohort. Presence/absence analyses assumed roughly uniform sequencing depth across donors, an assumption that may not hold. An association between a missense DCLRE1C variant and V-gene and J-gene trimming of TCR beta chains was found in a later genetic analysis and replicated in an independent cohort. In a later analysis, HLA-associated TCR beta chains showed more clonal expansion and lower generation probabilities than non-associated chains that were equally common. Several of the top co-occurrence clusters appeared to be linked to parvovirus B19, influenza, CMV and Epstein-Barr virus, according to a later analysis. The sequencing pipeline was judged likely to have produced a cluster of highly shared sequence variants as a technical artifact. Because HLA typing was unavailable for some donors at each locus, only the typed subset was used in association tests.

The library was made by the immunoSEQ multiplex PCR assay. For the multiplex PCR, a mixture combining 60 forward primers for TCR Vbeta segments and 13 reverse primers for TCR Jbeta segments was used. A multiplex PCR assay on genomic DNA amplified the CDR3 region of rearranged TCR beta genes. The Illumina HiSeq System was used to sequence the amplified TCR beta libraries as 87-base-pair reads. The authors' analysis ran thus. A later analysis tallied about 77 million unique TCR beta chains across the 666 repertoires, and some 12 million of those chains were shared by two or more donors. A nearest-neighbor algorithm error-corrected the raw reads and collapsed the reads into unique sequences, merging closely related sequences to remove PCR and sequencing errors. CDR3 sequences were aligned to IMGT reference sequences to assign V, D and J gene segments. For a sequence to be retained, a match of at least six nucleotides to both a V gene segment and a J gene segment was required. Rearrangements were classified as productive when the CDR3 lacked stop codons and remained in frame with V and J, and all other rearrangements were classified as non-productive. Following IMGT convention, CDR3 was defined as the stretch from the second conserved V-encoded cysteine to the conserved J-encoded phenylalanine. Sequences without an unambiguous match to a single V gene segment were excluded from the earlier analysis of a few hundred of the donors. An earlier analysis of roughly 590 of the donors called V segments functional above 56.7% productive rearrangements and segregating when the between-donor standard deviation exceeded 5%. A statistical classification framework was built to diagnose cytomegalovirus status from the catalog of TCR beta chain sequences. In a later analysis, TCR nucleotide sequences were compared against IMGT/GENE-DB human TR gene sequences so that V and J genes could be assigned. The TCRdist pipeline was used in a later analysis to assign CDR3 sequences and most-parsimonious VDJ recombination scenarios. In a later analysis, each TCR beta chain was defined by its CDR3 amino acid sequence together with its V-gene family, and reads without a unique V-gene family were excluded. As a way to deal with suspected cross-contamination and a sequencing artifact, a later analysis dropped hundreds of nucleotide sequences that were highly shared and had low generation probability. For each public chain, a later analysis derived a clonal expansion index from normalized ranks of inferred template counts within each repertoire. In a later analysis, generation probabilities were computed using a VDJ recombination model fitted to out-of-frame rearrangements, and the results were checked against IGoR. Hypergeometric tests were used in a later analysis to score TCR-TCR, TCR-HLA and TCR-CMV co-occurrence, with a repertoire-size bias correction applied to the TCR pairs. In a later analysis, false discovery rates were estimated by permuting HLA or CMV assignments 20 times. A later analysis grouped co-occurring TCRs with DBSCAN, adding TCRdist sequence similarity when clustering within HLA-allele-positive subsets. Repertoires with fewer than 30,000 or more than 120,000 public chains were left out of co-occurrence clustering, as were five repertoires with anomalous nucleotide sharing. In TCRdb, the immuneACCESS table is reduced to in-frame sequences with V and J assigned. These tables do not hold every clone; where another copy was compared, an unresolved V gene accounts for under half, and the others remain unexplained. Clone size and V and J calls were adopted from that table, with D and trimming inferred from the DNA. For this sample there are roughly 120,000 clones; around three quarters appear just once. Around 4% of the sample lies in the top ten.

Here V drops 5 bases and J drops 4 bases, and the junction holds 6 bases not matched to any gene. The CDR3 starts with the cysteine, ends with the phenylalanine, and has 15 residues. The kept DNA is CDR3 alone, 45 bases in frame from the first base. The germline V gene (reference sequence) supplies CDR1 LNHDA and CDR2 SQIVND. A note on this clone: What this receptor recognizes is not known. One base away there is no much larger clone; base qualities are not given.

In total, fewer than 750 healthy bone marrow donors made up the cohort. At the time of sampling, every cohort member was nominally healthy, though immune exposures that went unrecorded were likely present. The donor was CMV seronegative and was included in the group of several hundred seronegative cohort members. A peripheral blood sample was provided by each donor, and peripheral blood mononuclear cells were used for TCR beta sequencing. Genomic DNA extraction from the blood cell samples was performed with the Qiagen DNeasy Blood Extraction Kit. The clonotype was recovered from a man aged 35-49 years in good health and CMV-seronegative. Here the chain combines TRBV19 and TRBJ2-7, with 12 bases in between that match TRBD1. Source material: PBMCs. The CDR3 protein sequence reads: CASSSGTGGKYEQYF. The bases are TGTGCCAGTAGTTCGGGGACAGGGGGCAAGTACGAGCAGTACTTC.